This T cell receptor (beta chain) was found in a study of blood T cell repertoires in COVID-19. Measured with immunoSEQ multiplex PCR; TCRdb has only the in-frame clones, and not every one. The sample consists of nearly 80,000 clones, 80% to 95% of them appearing once. CDR3 length: 13 residues. CDR1 and CDR2 from the germline V gene are SGHTA and FQGTGA. V was trimmed by 2 bases and J by 8 bases, leaving 12 bases between them. Source material: peripheral blood. This receptor was identified in a woman aged 80 or older with acute or convalescent COVID-19. The V call is TRBV7-3, the J call TRBJ1-2, with D possibly matching TRBD1 (5 bases). CDR3 amino acids: CASSLGDSGGYTF. The DNA for the CDR3 is TGTGCCAGCAGCTTAGGGGACTCCGGGGGCTACACCTTC.